These 28 T cell receptor beta chains originate from one sample sequenced in a study of CXCR3-negative and CXCR3-positive naive CD8 T cells. General study findings and limits: In CXCR3-positive naive cells, the TRB CDR3s were more hydrophobic than in CXCR3-negative naive cells.

These receptors have no identified antigens. The libraries of TRB cDNA were prepared using 5' RACE with UMI labels. TCRdb derives one entry per CDR3 protein from the 5' RACE reads, leaving out DNA. This sample's table has 75,000 to 100,000 distinct CDR3 sequences. Material: naive CXCR3+ CD8+ T cells from blood. Sample subset: CD45RO-CCR7+CD27+CD95- naive CD8+ T cells expressing CXCR3 (TNR3+). The receptors shown here come from a human donor in good health. Some clones in this sample may be carry-over from other donors' samples.

V and J are TRBV15 and TRBJ2-7; TCRdb reports TRBD1, a call that lacks DNA to check it against. The germline CDR1 and CDR2 sequences are LNHNV and YYDKDF (reference sequence). The CDR3 has 14 amino acids. CDR3 amino acids: CATSYSGTGGEQYF.

The chain combines TRBV28 with TRBJ2-7; there is no DNA to check the TCRdb D call of TRBD1. The CDR3 totals 15 residues. CDR1 and CDR2 (germline): MDHEN, SYDVKM. CDR3 amino acids: CASSPSPRGPYEQYF. The entire variable domain, with the rest obtained from reference TRBV28 and TRBJ2-7, is as follows: DVKVTQSSRYLVKRTGEKVFLECVQDMDHENMFWYRQDPGLGLRLIYFSYDVKMKEKGDIPEGYSVSREKKERFSLILESASTNQTSMYLCASSPSPRGPYEQYFGPGTRLTVT.

This chain uses TRBV5-1 with TRBJ2-7. Per germline, CDR1 SGHRS and CDR2 YFSETQ. This CDR3 is built from 15 residues. The CDR3 loop reads CASSLAPSGSYEQYF.

V and J are TRBV19 and TRBJ1-1; TCRdb designates TRBD1, a call that cannot be tested without DNA. The CDR3 consists of 18 residues. Germline V lookup: CDR1 LNHDA, CDR2 SQIVND (reference sequence). The CDR3 is CASSIGVSTGRRNTEAFF.

This sequence joins TRBV5-1 and TRBJ2-1; checking the TCRdb D call of TRBD2 is not possible without DNA. The CDR3 spans 15 residues. Germline lookup yields CDR1 SGHRS and CDR2 YFSETQ. The chain's CDR3 is CASSVGLSSYNEQFF.

The CDR3 region is CASSLNTVAEAFF. The genes are TRBV13 and TRBJ1-1. Germline CDR1 and CDR2: PRHDT and FYEKMQ (reference sequence). The CDR3 consists of 13 residues. Combining the CDR3 with reference TRBV13 and TRBJ1-1 gives the whole variable domain AAGVIQSPRHLIKEKRETATLKCYPIPRHDTVYWYQQGPGQDPQFLISFYEKMQSDKGSIPDRFSAQQFSDYHSELNMSSLELGDSALYFCASSLNTVAEAFFGQGTRLTVV.

This chain joins TRBV6-6 and TRBJ2-1; TCRdb lists TRBD2, though no DNA is available to test this call. Germline CDR1 is MNHNY and CDR2 is SVGAGI (reference sequence). The CDR3 contains 14 residues. CDR3: CASNLAGSYNEQFF.

V gene TRBV29-1 combines with J gene TRBJ2-1; the D gene TCRdb calls, TRBD2, cannot be checked with no DNA. There are 16 residues in the CDR3. From germline, CDR1 is SQVTM and CDR2 ANQGSEA. CDR3 in amino acids: CSVGGWLAGVSNEQFF.

The chain is built from TRBV24-1 and TRBJ2-3; TCRdb proposes TRBD2, but this gene call is untestable without DNA. Germline lookup yields CDR1 KGHDR and CDR2 SFDVKD. This CDR3 contains 15 residues. Here the CDR3 reads CATSDLAGGPDTQYF.

The chain combines TRBV10-3 with TRBJ2-7; TCRdb lists TRBD1, though no DNA is available to test this call. This CDR3 region has 14 residues. Germline CDR1 ENHRY, CDR2 SYGVKD. CDR3 in amino acids: CAISEGTGAGEQYF.

The V call is TRBV11-3, the J call TRBJ1-2; with no DNA, the TCRdb D assignment of TRBD1 cannot be verified. CDR1 is SGHNT, CDR2 YENEEA, per germline. The CDR3 runs 16 residues. The CDR3 here is CASSLARTGRPYGYTF.

This chain connects TRBV28 to TRBJ2-5; with no DNA, the TCRdb D assignment of TRBD1 cannot be verified. The CDR3 runs 17 residues. From germline, CDR1 is MDHEN and CDR2 SYDVKM. CDR3 loop: CSSSLGPTGSGLETQYF.

This chain joins TRBV29-1 and TRBJ2-1. Germline CDR1 is SQVTM and CDR2 is ANQGSEA. The CDR3 is made up of 13 amino acids. CDR3 amino acids: CSVEQVIYNEQFF.

The V call is TRBV12-5, the J call TRBJ2-7; the TRBD1 assignment by TCRdb is unverifiable without DNA. This CDR3 has 16 residues. CDR1 and CDR2 from the germline V gene are LGHNT and FRNRAP. The CDR3 region is CTSGRPTGGLSYEQYF.

This chain uses TRBV27 with TRBJ2-1; absent DNA, TCRdb's TRBD1 call cannot be checked. Germline values: CDR1 MNHEY, CDR2 SMNVEV (reference sequence). The CDR3 has 14 residues. CDR3 loop: CASSSGTGGDEQFF.

V gene TRBV12-3 or TRBV12-4 combines with J gene TRBJ1-5; as DNA is missing, the TRBD1 call by TCRdb cannot be tested. The CDR3 covers 16 residues. The CDR3 sequence: CASSFYRGLGNQPQHF.

The chain combines TRBV5-1 with TRBJ2-1; TCRdb lists TRBD1, though no DNA is available to test this call. The CDR3 has 14 residues. Germline CDR1 reads SGHRS; CDR2 reads YFSETQ. The CDR3 loop is CASSSPHEGNEQFF.

The V call is TRBV27, the J call TRBJ1-1; without DNA, the TCRdb call of TRBD1 cannot be checked. Germline lookup yields CDR1 MNHEY and CDR2 SMNVEV (reference sequence). The CDR3 is 14 amino acids. CDR3 in amino acids: CASSIQGVNTEAFF.

The chain employs TRBV10-3 and TRBJ1-1. Germline assignment: CDR1 ENHRY and CDR2 SYGVKD. This CDR3 is 14 amino acids long. The CDR3 reads CAIRRGSSSTEAFF.

CDR3 protein: CASSQDRLSNQPQHF. V gene TRBV4-1 combines with J gene TRBJ1-5. Germline V gene sequence: CDR1 MGHRA, CDR2 YSYEKL. The CDR3 contains 15 residues.

The genes are TRBV14 and TRBJ2-7; TCRdb indicates TRBD1, and absent DNA this call remains unverified. The CDR3 runs to 13 residues. From germline, CDR1 is SGHDN and CDR2 FVKESK. CDR3 sequence reads: CASSHPDSYEQYF.

This chain links TRBV14 with TRBJ2-3; TCRdb's D call of TRBD1 is untestable without DNA. Germline loops: CDR1 SGHDN, CDR2 FVKESK. The CDR3 spans 16 residues. CDR3 sequence reads: CASSHYSPGYTDTQYF.

The chain combines TRBV3-1 with TRBJ1-2. The CDR3 loop spans 18 amino acids. Germline lookup yields CDR1 LGHDT and CDR2 YNNKEL (reference sequence). This CDR3 reads CASSQDGLNSWGFYGYTF.

The V and J genes are TRBV6-6 and TRBJ1-1. Germline CDR1 and CDR2: MNHNY and SVGAGI (reference sequence). The CDR3 is 15 residues long. CDR3 region: CASSYLADKNTEAFF.

V is TRBV6-2 or TRBV6-3 and J is TRBJ1-5; checking the TCRdb D call of TRBD1 is not possible without DNA. Germline V gene lookup returns CDR1 MNHEY and CDR2 SVGEGT. The CDR3 sequence is 14 residues long. This CDR3 is CASSYYRGFQPQHF.

The V and J genes are TRBV29-1 and TRBJ2-7. The CDR3 is made up of 13 amino acids. Germline values: CDR1 SQVTM, CDR2 ANQGSEA. The CDR3 protein is CSAAGGSSYEQYF.

This chain uses TRBV4-1 with TRBJ1-1. The germline gives CDR1 MGHRA, CDR2 YSYEKL. The CDR3 extends over 13 amino acids. The CDR3 loop is CASSPRTVEEAFF.

The chain is built from TRBV20-1 and TRBJ2-1; lacking DNA, the TRBD1 call made by TCRdb goes unchecked. The CDR3 runs to 15 residues. The germline CDR1 and CDR2 sequences are DFQATT and SNEGSKA (reference sequence). This chain's CDR3 is CSAYNRGKAYNEQFF.